Each of the 20 T cell receptor beta chains below was sequenced from the same sample in a study of cytomegalovirus exposure and HLA in healthy donors. Primers: 60 Vbeta forward and 13 Jbeta reverse. Generated by immunoSEQ multiplex PCR, the TCRdb table keeps only in-frame clones and is missing some. Among about 120,000 clones, roughly 65% were seen once, and the ten largest hold less than 12%. The specimen was PBMCs. These receptors were taken from a man in his forties in good health and CMV-seropositive.

This clone was counted only a few times. The chain employs TRBV19 and TRBJ1-1; D is perhaps TRBD1 (5 bases). Germline V gene sequence: CDR1 LNHDA, CDR2 SQIVND (reference sequence). Trimming removed 8 bases at V and 0 bases at J, with 13 bases between. The CDR3 runs 14 residues. This CDR3 is CASLPDILNTEAFF. The CDR3 DNA is TGTGCCAGTCTCCCGGACATACTGAACACTGAAGCTTTCTTT.

The gene calls are TRBV5-4 and TRBJ2-4, with 7 bases aligning to TRBD2. V gave up 3 bases and J gave up 9 bases; unmatched junction bases: 9. CDR1 and CDR2 (germline): SGHNT, YYREEE (reference sequence). The CDR3 extends over 14 amino acids. The CDR3 nucleotides are TGTGCCAGCAGCTCACGACTAGCCCCAGGCATTCAGTACTTC. This codes for CASSSRLAPGIQYF.

This clone came up a few times. Here the CDR3 reads CASSGPGTGSGNTIYF. CDR3 in DNA: TGTGCCAGCAGCGGGCCCGGGACAGGGTCCGGAAACACCATATATTTT. The chain combines TRBV5-4 with TRBJ1-3; TRBD1 agrees at 9 bases. The CDR3 contains 16 residues. V trimming: 4 bases; J trimming: 4 bases; junction bases outside the gene matches: 9. Germline values: CDR1 SGHNT, CDR2 YYREEE (reference sequence).

This rearrangement joins TRBV19 to TRBJ2-7; a possible D gene is TRBD2 (6 bases). CDR1 and CDR2 from the germline V gene are LNHDA and SQIVND (reference sequence). The CDR3 length is 13 residues. Trimming shortened V by 6 bases and J by 2 bases, and 11 bases separated the two germline ends. The chain's CDR3 is CASSREDAYEQYF. CDR3 nucleotides: TGTGCCAGTAGCAGGGAGGATGCCTACGAGCAGTACTTC.

This chain connects TRBV5-1 to TRBJ2-5; D is uncertain. Germline V gene data show CDR1 as SGHRS and CDR2 as YFSETQ. The CDR3 spans 15 residues. Trimming removed 0 bases from V and 5 bases from J, with 14 bases in between. The DNA of the CDR3 is TGCGCCAGCAGCTTGGCGGTATCTTCCCCGGAGACCCAGTACTTC. Amino acid sequence: CASSLAVSSPETQYF.

In its sample, this clone was seen once. The chain uses TRBV2 and TRBJ2-3; 8 bases are a match to TRBD1. Trimming removed 7 bases from V and 2 bases from J; junction bases left unmatched: 5. In germline, CDR1 is SNHLY, CDR2 FYNNEI. The CDR3 is 14 amino acids. The CDR3 nucleotides read TGTGCCAGCACTACGGACAGGGACACAGATACGCAGTATTTT. Translated, it gives CASTTDRDTDTQYF. The variable domain in full, completed from reference TRBV2 and TRBJ2-3, reads EPEVTQTPSHQVTQMGQEVILRCVPISNHLYFYWYRQILGQKVEFLVSFYNNEISEKSEIFDDQFSVERPDGSNFTLKIRSTKLEDSAMYFCASTTDRDTDTQYFGPGTRLTVL.

The V and J genes are TRBV29-1 and TRBJ2-5; D is unresolved. This CDR3 comprises 12 residues. Trimming took off 0 bases at V and 5 bases at J, with 7 bases between the two ends. Looked up from germline, CDR1 is SQVTM and CDR2 is ANQGSEA. CDR3 nucleotides: TGCAGCGTTGAAGAGGTTCGGGAGACCCAGTACTTC. Translation: CSVEEVRETQYF.

This chain uses TRBV7-9 with TRBJ2-3; weak D call: TRBD1 (5 bases). This CDR3 has 12 residues. Germline values: CDR1 SEHNR, CDR2 FQNEAQ (reference sequence). Trimming shortened V by 6 bases and J by 5 bases, and 9 bases separated the two germline ends. The DNA for the CDR3 is TGTGCCAGCAGTTCCCAGGGAGATACGCAGTATTTT. Its translation: CASSSQGDTQYF. Combining the CDR3 with reference TRBV7-9 and TRBJ2-3 gives the whole variable domain DTGVSQNPRHKITKRGQNVTFRCDPISEHNRLYWYRQTLGQGPEFLTYFQNEAQLEKSRLLSDRFSAERPKGSFSTLEIQRTEQGDSAMYLCASSSQGDTQYFGPGTRLTVL.

This chain joins TRBV7-6 and TRBJ2-7; D is perhaps TRBD2 (6 bases). CDR3 size: 14 residues. Germline CDR1 SGHVS, CDR2 FNYEAQ. V was shortened by 5 bases and J by 2 bases, with 13 bases between the two germline ends. This CDR3 is CASSPGTAPYEQYF. As DNA, the CDR3 is TGTGCCAGCAGCCCTGGGACTGCACCCTACGAGCAGTACTTC.

This chain connects TRBV4-3 to TRBJ2-7, with 7 nucleotides matching TRBD2. The trim removed 7 bases at V and 2 bases at J, leaving 5 bases unmatched. The V gene's germline CDR1 is LGHNA and CDR2 YSLEER. This CDR3 has 13 residues. The CDR3 DNA reads as TGCGCCAGCATCCGCGGGGGAACCTACGAGCAGTACTTC. Its translation is CASIRGGTYEQYF.

The rearrangement uses TRBV29-1 and TRBJ2-7; TRBD1 is a possible D gene (6 bases). V lost 4 bases and J lost 0, with 10 bases in between. This CDR3 comprises 13 residues. Germline lookup yields CDR1 SQVTM and CDR2 ANQGSEA. CDR3 sequence: CSVGTGISYEQYF. The CDR3 DNA sequence: TGCAGCGTTGGTACAGGGATCTCCTACGAGCAGTACTTC.

The CDR3 protein is CASSEVYSYNSPLHF. CDR3 sequence (DNA): TGTGCCAGCAGTGAAGTGTACTCCTATAATTCACCCCTCCACTTT. The rearrangement joins TRBV6-1 to TRBJ1-6; D is uncertain. The V end was cut by 1 base, the J end by 0 bases, with 4 bases between. Germline V gene lookup returns CDR1 MNHNS and CDR2 SASEGT. This CDR3 region has 15 residues.

V is TRBV4-1 and J is TRBJ2-3; D not certain. Per the germline V gene, CDR1 is MGHRA and CDR2 is YSYEKL. The V and J ends lost 2 bases and 5 bases respectively, with 8 bases between them. The CDR3 contains 13 residues. The CDR3 sequence: CASSQRPVDTQYF. The CDR3 region has the DNA TGCGCCAGCAGCCAACGTCCAGTAGATACGCAGTATTTT.

In this sample, this clone turned up a few times. Additional DNA sequences in this sample encode the identical CDR3. The chain combines TRBV6-5 with TRBJ1-5; 8 nucleotides agree with TRBD1. The germline gives CDR1 MNHEY, CDR2 SVGAGI. CDR3 length: 13 amino acids. V gave up 6 bases and J gave up 5 bases; unmatched junction bases: 3. The DNA of the CDR3 is TGTGCCAGCAGCCCGGACAGGGATCAGCCCCAGCATTTT. Translated: CASSPDRDQPQHF.

This chain joins TRBV6-5 and TRBJ2-1; D perhaps matches TRBD2 (10 bases). Germline-derived CDR1 and CDR2 are MNHEY and SVGAGI. Trimming took off 6 bases at V and 7 bases at J, with 19 bases between the two ends. CDR3 length: 15 residues. The CDR3, as DNA: TGTGCCAGCAGGTTAGCGGGAGGACAGGGGAATGAGCAGTTCTTC. Translating it yields CASRLAGGQGNEQFF.

A few counts support this clone. The chain links TRBV7-2 to TRBJ1-4; the D is unclear. The CDR3 sequence is 13 residues long. CDR1 and CDR2 from the germline V gene are SGHTA and FQGNSA. Trimming pared 4 bases from V and 8 bases from J, leaving 11 bases between. CDR3 sequence: CASSSVPQEKLFF. The CDR3 nucleotides are TGTGCCAGCAGCTCAGTACCGCAGGAAAAACTGTTTTTT.

The chain links TRBV7-9 to TRBJ2-7; 7 bases agree with TRBD1. Germline CDR1 SEHNR, CDR2 FQNEAQ (reference sequence). The CDR3 extends over 14 amino acids. Trimming at V came to 1 base and at J to 3 bases, leaving 3 bases not matched to a gene. The CDR3 DNA sequence: TGTGCCAGCAGCTTAGGCTCAGGGGGCTACGAGCAGTACTTC. This translates into CASSLGSGGYEQYF.

The CDR3 DNA sequence: TGTGCCAGCAGCTTAGAGGGGATAGGAAACACCATATATTTT. As protein: CASSLEGIGNTIYF. V gene TRBV7-8 combines with J gene TRBJ1-3; D might be TRBD1 (5 bases). The V gene's germline CDR1 is SGHVS and CDR2 FQNEAQ. This CDR3 region has 14 residues. Trimming left V 1 base short and J 4 bases short, with 8 bases between.

V and J are TRBV28 and TRBJ1-4; TRBD1 matches at 7 bases. The CDR3 extends over 14 amino acids. Trimming took 6 bases from V and 6 from J; bases not matched to a gene: 7. Looked up from germline, CDR1 is MDHEN and CDR2 is SYDVKM. CDR3 loop: CASRVGQAYEKLFF. CDR3 coding DNA: TGTGCCAGCAGAGTAGGACAGGCTTATGAAAAACTGTTTTTT.

CDR3 nucleotides: TGCGCCAGCAGCCCGGGTCTGGTCTCTGGAAACACCATATATTTT. It encodes CASSPGLVSGNTIYF. The chain is built from TRBV5-1 and TRBJ1-3; D remains ambiguous. Trimming cost V 4 bases and J 0 bases, with 11 bases left between them. Germline lookup yields CDR1 SGHRS and CDR2 YFSETQ. This CDR3 has 15 amino acids.